This T cell receptor beta chain was found in a study of blood T cells in healthy people across ages. Healthy Caucasian individuals from Russia aged 6 to 90 served as donors. Study results and limitations: Expanded clonotype changes were possibly confounded by unknown donor CMV status.

Next came a second PCR, run for roughly 7 to 12 cycles, which used a sample-barcoded 5' primer along with a J-beta primer mix. Using its own MiXCR run on the 5' RACE reads, TCRdb lists one record per CDR3 protein. This table has 1.5 million to 1.8 million distinct CDR3 sequences, around 40% appearing once. The germline gives CDR1 MNHEY, CDR2 SMNVEV (reference sequence). Deletions cut 2 bases from V and 7 bases from J, with 9 bases between. The CDR3 runs 13 residues. A word on this clonotype: The target antigen is unknown.

The sequence was collected from a woman between 18 and 30 years old in good health. The rearrangement uses TRBV27 and TRBJ2-1; TRBD1 is a possible D gene (6 bases). Sequencing input: blood. The CDR3 protein is CASSLQTGNEQFF. The CDR3 DNA reads as TGTGCCAGCAGTTTACAGACAGGTAATGAGCAGTTCTTC.